A selection of T cell receptor beta chains follows, all from one sample in a study of blood T cell repertoires in COVID-19. Using immunoSEQ multiplex PCR, the repertoire was profiled, and TCRdb retains in-frame clones only, with some absent. The sample consists of 200,000 to 300,000 clones, around 90% of them appearing once. The sample taken for sequencing was peripheral blood. The receptors were sampled from a man aged 25 to 40 with COVID-19, enrolled during active disease. Both conserved end residues are part of each CDR3. A D gene is named only where the DNA matches it firmly. Not every row has a clone size; where given, it reads once, few, many or a size class.

D	V	J	size	DNA	CDR3
TRBD1	TRBV5-1	TRBJ1-1	.	TGCGCCAGCAGCCCGGGGACAGGGAATCTGGTGAACACTGAAGCTTTCTTT	CASSPGTGNLVNTEAFF
TRBD2	TRBV9	TRBJ2-3	.	TGTGCCAGCAGCGTAGGCAGTAGCGGGAGCACAGATACGCAGTATTTT	CASSVGSSGSTDTQYF
.	TRBV27	TRBJ1-2	.	TGTGCCAGCAGAGATTTGGGAGTACCCTATGGCTACACCTTC	CASRDLGVPYGYTF
TRBD1	TRBV5-1	TRBJ1-4	.	TGCGCCAGCAGCTTGGAATCTTTGGGACAGGGTTTT	CASSLESLGQGF
TRBD1	TRBV5-1	TRBJ2-7	once	TGCGCCAGCAGCTCCTACTGGGACAGGGGGGACTACGAGCAGTACTTC	CASSSYWDRGDYEQYF
TRBD2	TRBV2	TRBJ2-7	.	TGTGCCAGCAGTGTTTTGACTAGCGGGGGCGAGCAGTACTTC	CASSVLTSGGEQYF
TRBD1	TRBV10-1	TRBJ2-1	.	TGCGCCAGCAGAGGGGACAGCCACAATGAGCAGTTCTTC	CASRGDSHNEQFF
.	TRBV21-1	TRBJ1-5	.	TGTGCCAGCAGCCCCCGGAGTGCGGGGAGTAATCAGCCCCAGCATTTT	CASSPRSAGSNQPQHF
TRBD2	TRBV4-1	TRBJ2-1	.	TGCGCCAGCAGCCACCTACCGGGACTAGCGGACAATGAGCAGTTCTTC	CASSHLPGLADNEQFF
TRBD1	TRBV19	TRBJ1-1	.	TGTGCCAGTAGTATGAACAGGGGGCTCACTGAAGCTTTCTTT	CASSMNRGLTEAFF
TRBD2	TRBV27	TRBJ2-5	.	TGTGCCAGCAGTTTAGAGGGTCCGGCCGCCGGGGGGGCCCAGTACTTC	CASSLEGPAAGGAQYF